This T cell receptor beta chain was sequenced during a study of patients and donors after allogeneic stem cell transplantation. The sample holds a few counts of this clonotype. TCRdb analysed the RT-PCR reads with MiXCR anew, one entry per CDR3 protein. The table lists just over 55,000 distinct CDR3 sequences, about an eighth of them singletons. CDR3 length: 15 residues. Germline CDR1 is MNHEY and CDR2 is SMNVEV (reference sequence). Trimming took 2 bases from V and 3 from J, leaving 14 bases between them. The specimen sequenced was blood, either unsorted or a sorted T cell fraction (not recorded which). This chain connects TRBV27 to TRBJ2-7; D perhaps matches TRBD1 (6 bases). The source is a human donor who was either an allogeneic HSCT recipient or a stem cell or donor lymphocyte infusion donor (not recorded which). It is not recorded whose cells these are; they may come from a transplant donor. The CDR3 region has the DNA TGTGCCAGCAGTTTAAACGCAGGGGTCAACTACGAGCAGTACTTC. Protein product: CASSLNAGVNYEQYF.